Listed here is a single TCR beta chain. A read error is possible here, since a much larger clone lies one base away. The data stem from a study of breast tumors, draining lymph nodes, adjacent tissues. Breast cancer patients provided tissue from their axillary draining lymph nodes. TCRdb reprocessed the multiplex PCR reads with MiXCR, giving one entry per CDR3 protein. The sample contains approximately 170,000 distinct CDR3 sequences, 30% to 35% of which appear only once. Germline lookup yields CDR1 DFQATT and CDR2 SNEGSKA (reference sequence). The CDR3 has 13 residues. The gene calls are TRBV20-1 and TRBJ2-1; D ambiguous. The specimen was axillary lymph node tissue. This receptor was taken from a female donor with breast cancer. Some clones in this sample may be carry-over from other donors' samples. CDR3 sequence: CSAGERLYNEQFF. The CDR3 DNA reads as TGCAGTGCTGGAGAACGGCTTTACAATGAGCAGTTCTTC.